These 25 T cell receptor beta chains were all obtained from the same sample, sequenced in a study of cytomegalovirus exposure and HLA in healthy donors. 13 Jbeta primers and 60 Vbeta primers were used for the PCR. Produced via immunoSEQ multiplex PCR; TCRdb's table is partial and in-frame only. The table has about 150,000 clones, 82% seen once. Sequenced input: PBMCs. These receptors were taken from a woman aged 45-65 years in good health and CMV-seropositive.

The chain recombines TRBV2 with TRBJ1-3; TRBD1 aligns across 7 bases. This CDR3 contains 14 residues. V gave up 3 bases and J gave up 3 bases; unmatched junction bases: 2. Germline-derived CDR1 and CDR2 are SNHLY and FYNNEI. The CDR3 region has the DNA TGTGCCAGCAGTGATCCAGGGGGTGGAAACACCATATATTTT. Translating gives CASSDPGGGNTIYF.

V usage is TRBV7-9 and J usage is TRBJ1-3; perhaps TRBD1 as D (5 bases). Trimming shortened V by 5 bases and J by 9 bases, and 14 bases separated the two germline ends. Germline CDR1 SEHNR, CDR2 FQNEAQ (reference sequence). This CDR3 is 13 amino acids long. The CDR3 sequence is CASSAEPQGTIYF. DNA of the CDR3: TGTGCCAGCAGCGCAGAACCCCAGGGCACCATATATTTT.

This chain uses TRBV2 with TRBJ1-5, with TRBD1 identical over 10 bases. The V segment lost 6 bases and the J segment 1 base; nucleotides outside the gene matches: 6. The CDR3 sequence is 16 residues long. CDR1 and CDR2 (germline): SNHLY, FYNNEI. In nucleotides, the CDR3 is TGTGCCAGCAGGGCGGGACAGGGGTTGAGCAATCAGCCCCAGCATTTT. As protein: CASRAGQGLSNQPQHF.

This clone was counted a few times. The chain uses TRBV19 and TRBJ2-2; D might be TRBD2 (5 bases). Trimming took 5 bases from V and 4 from J, leaving 17 bases between them. The CDR3 contains 16 residues. CDR1 is LNHDA and CDR2 is SQIVND in the germline V gene (reference sequence). The CDR3 bases are TGTGCCAGTAGTGGAGGTATGGTCCGGATCACCGGGGAGCTGTTTTTT. This encodes CASSGGMVRITGELFF.

The chain is built from TRBV6-5 and TRBJ1-5; TRBD1 is a possible D gene (6 bases). Per germline, CDR1 MNHEY and CDR2 SVGAGI. V lost 4 bases and J lost 2, with 12 bases in between. This CDR3 comprises 15 residues. As DNA, the CDR3 is TGTGCCAGCAGTTCTTTGGGGGCGGGCAATCAGCCCCAGCATTTT. Translating gives CASSSLGAGNQPQHF.

V usage is TRBV13 and J usage is TRBJ2-3, with 10 bases fitting TRBD2. The CDR3 is 15 residues long. V shed 7 bases and J 4 bases; nucleotides not matched to a gene: 8. The germline V gene has CDR1 PRHDT and CDR2 FYEKMQ (reference sequence). The CDR3 loop reads CASKRGGPFADTQYF. The CDR3 nucleotides are TGTGCCAGCAAGCGGGGGGGGCCTTTTGCAGATACGCAGTATTTT. The full variable domain, with the rest looked up from reference TRBV13 and TRBJ2-3, is AAGVIQSPRHLIKEKRETATLKCYPIPRHDTVYWYQQGPGQDPQFLISFYEKMQSDKGSIPDRFSAQQFSDYHSELNMSSLELGDSALYFCASKRGGPFADTQYFGPGTRLTVL.

The chain employs TRBV7-8 and TRBJ1-5; 10 bases line up with TRBD1. The V segment lost 5 bases and the J segment 4 bases; nucleotides outside the gene matches: 5. The CDR3 consists of 15 residues. Germline lookup yields CDR1 SGHVS and CDR2 FQNEAQ. As DNA, the CDR3 is TGTGCCAGCAGCACGGGACAGGGGCCGAATCAGCCCCAGCATTTT. This gives the protein CASSTGQGPNQPQHF.

V gene TRBV4-3 combines with J gene TRBJ1-1; 9 positions agree with TRBD1. Germline V gene sequence: CDR1 LGHNA, CDR2 YSLEER. Unmatched junction bases numbered 3, after V lost 1 base and J lost 6 bases. This CDR3 is built from 14 residues. The CDR3, as DNA: TGCGCCAGCAGCCAAGGGACAGGGGTTGCTGAAGCTTTCTTT. Translation: CASSQGTGVAEAFF.

V gene TRBV19 combines with J gene TRBJ2-3, with 10 bases matching TRBD2. The germline V gene encodes CDR1 LNHDA and CDR2 SQIVND (reference sequence). This CDR3 has 17 amino acids. The V and J ends lost 5 bases and 1 base, in that order; junction bases with no gene match: 9. The CDR3 DNA is TGTGCCAGTAGTCCCCGTAGGACTAGCGGAGGCACAGATACGCAGTATTTT. Protein: CASSPRRTSGGTDTQYF.

The V call is TRBV15, the J call TRBJ2-1, with 7 bases fitting TRBD2. The CDR3 runs 13 residues. Germline values: CDR1 LNHNV, CDR2 YYDKDF (reference sequence). V trimming: 5 bases; J trimming: 7 bases; junction bases outside the gene matches: 5. The CDR3 DNA is TGTGCCACCAGCTCCAGACTAGCTAATGAGCAGTTCTTC. The encoded protein is CATSSRLANEQFF.

The rearrangement uses TRBV5-1 and TRBJ2-3, with 11 bases aligning to TRBD2. This CDR3 contains 16 residues. Germline assignment: CDR1 SGHRS and CDR2 YFSETQ. The trim removed 5 bases at V and 3 bases at J, leaving 8 bases unmatched. This CDR3 is CASRNGASGGTDTQYF. Here the CDR3 DNA reads TGCGCCAGCAGAAATGGGGCTAGCGGGGGGACAGATACGCAGTATTTT.

This clone was counted only a few times. This chain joins TRBV25-1 and TRBJ2-4; a weak D match, TRBD2 (6 bases). V was shortened by 1 base and J by 6 bases, with 13 bases between the two germline ends. CDR1 and CDR2 (germline): MGHDK, SYGVNS. The CDR3 has 15 residues. DNA of the CDR3: TGTGCCAGCAGTGAATGGTCGGGGGAGTCAAACATTCAGTACTTC. Protein: CASSEWSGESNIQYF.

The chain uses TRBV29-1 and TRBJ2-3; 8 bases map to TRBD1. This CDR3 has 14 residues. Germline assignment: CDR1 SQVTM and CDR2 ANQGSEA. Germline trimming cut 7 bases from V and 5 bases from J; bases unmatched to any gene: 11. The CDR3 region is CSAPGQVTGDTQYF. The DNA of the CDR3 is TGCAGCGCTCCGGGACAGGTAACCGGAGATACGCAGTATTTT.

This rearrangement joins TRBV14 to TRBJ2-2; weak D call: TRBD1 (5 bases). CDR3 length equals 16 residues. The V gene's germline CDR1 is SGHDN and CDR2 FVKESK. V lost 1 base to trimming and J lost 3 bases, with 12 bases between them. The chain's CDR3 is CASSQVQGRDTGELFF. The CDR3 DNA follows: TGTGCCAGCAGCCAAGTCCAGGGTCGGGACACCGGGGAGCTGTTTTTT. Based on the CDR3 plus reference TRBV14 and TRBJ2-2, the full variable domain is EAGVTQFPSHSVIEKGQTVTLRCDPISGHDNLYWYRRVMGKEIKFLLHFVKESKQDESGMPNNRFLAERTGGTYSTLKVQPAELEDSGVYFCASSQVQGRDTGELFFGEGSRLTVL.

The chain joins TRBV5-6 to TRBJ2-3, with 9 bases that match TRBD2. The CDR3 runs 15 residues. Looked up from germline, CDR1 is SGHDT and CDR2 is YYEEEE. V was pared by 6 bases and J by 6 bases, with 11 bases of the junction left unmatched. CDR3 nucleotides: TGTGCCAGCACCCGGCGGGAGCGGGGGGCCGATACGCAGTATTTT. The encoded protein is CASTRRERGADTQYF.

This clone was seen more than once but under ten times. This chain links TRBV25-1 with TRBJ2-3; D is uncertain. The CDR3 runs to 13 residues. The ends were cut back, 4 bases at V and 2 bases at J, with 7 bases in the middle. Germline-derived CDR1 and CDR2 are MGHDK and SYGVNS. This CDR3 reads CASSAIDTDTQYF. The CDR3 DNA follows: TGTGCCAGCAGTGCGATAGACACAGATACGCAGTATTTT.

The chain uses TRBV9 and TRBJ2-1; TRBD1 aligns across 9 bases. In germline, CDR1 is SGDLS, CDR2 YYNGEE. There are 15 residues in the CDR3. Trimming took 1 base from V and 8 from J; bases not matched to a gene: 7. In nucleotides, the CDR3 is TGTGCCAGCAGCGTACGGGACAGGGTAATAGATGAGCAGTTCTTC. Its translation: CASSVRDRVIDEQFF.

The chain combines TRBV29-1 with TRBJ2-7; no clear D gene. The CDR3 has 12 residues. CDR1 is SQVTM, CDR2 ANQGSEA, per germline. Trimming removed 5 bases at V and 0 bases at J, with 8 bases between. CDR3 coding DNA: TGCAGCGTTTCTACCTACTCCTACGAGCAGTACTTC. It encodes CSVSTYSYEQYF.

The chain combines TRBV6-1 with TRBJ1-5; D unresolved. Germline CDR1 MNHNS, CDR2 SASEGT. The V gene lost 4 bases and the J gene lost 3 bases, with 10 bases spanning the gap. The CDR3 loop spans 14 amino acids. The DNA for the CDR3 is TGTGCCAGCAGTGTACAGATTCACAATCAGCCCCAGCATTTT. Translated, it gives CASSVQIHNQPQHF.

This chain connects TRBV21-1 to TRBJ2-7; TRBD1, the D gene given by the table, was not confirmed from the DNA. TRBV21-1 counts as a pseudogene. This CDR3 is 14 amino acids long. The DNA of the CDR3 is TGTGCCAGCAGCAACAAACAGCTGTCCTACGAGCAGTACTTC. Encoded protein: CASSNKQLSYEQYF.

This clone was recorded only once. The gene calls are TRBV7-9 and TRBJ2-3; 7 bases are a match to TRBD2. The CDR3 is 16 amino acids. J gave up 3 bases and V 2 bases, and 8 bases lay outside the gene matches. Per the germline V gene, CDR1 is SEHNR and CDR2 is FQNEAQ (reference sequence). Written as DNA, the CDR3 is TGTGCCAGCAGCTTATCATCTAGCGGATATACAGATACGCAGTATTTT. As protein: CASSLSSSGYTDTQYF.

V is TRBV5-5 and J is TRBJ2-1; TRBD2 matches at 11 bases. The CDR3 loop spans 16 amino acids. Germline V CDR1 and CDR2: SGHKS, YYEKEE (reference sequence). The V gene end was trimmed by 0 bases and the J gene end by 3 bases; junction bases not matched to a gene: 2. CDR3 nucleotide sequence: TGTGCCAGCAGCTTGGCTAGCGGGGGGCTCTACAATGAGCAGTTCTTC. Its translation is CASSLASGGLYNEQFF.

V usage is TRBV7-2 and J usage is TRBJ2-7; perhaps TRBD2 as D (5 bases). This CDR3 comprises 16 residues. Deletions cut 4 bases from V and 0 bases from J, with 16 bases between. The V gene's germline CDR1 is SGHTA and CDR2 FQGNSA. The CDR3 sequence: CASSYTVASSSYEQYF. In DNA form, the CDR3 reads TGTGCCAGCAGCTATACTGTGGCTAGCTCCTCCTACGAGCAGTACTTC. The variable domain in full, with the rest retrieved from reference TRBV7-2 and TRBJ2-7, is GAGVSQSPSNKVTEKGKDVELRCDPISGHTALYWYRQSLGQGLEFLIYFQGNSAPDKSGLPSDRFSAERTGGSVSTLTIQRTQQEDSAVYLCASSYTVASSSYEQYFGPGTRLTVT.

V usage is TRBV14 and J usage is TRBJ2-1; maybe TRBD1 (6 bases). CDR3 size: 13 residues. V was trimmed by 6 bases and J by 8 bases, leaving 14 bases between them. Germline CDR1 and CDR2: SGHDN and FVKESK. CDR3 in DNA: TGTGCCAGCAGACTCCGGGACATCGATGAGCAGTTCTTC. Translating gives CASRLRDIDEQFF.

This clone has just one count. J is TRBJ2-6 and V is TRBV5-1; 9 nucleotides match TRBD1. The CDR3 extends over 18 amino acids. The V segment lost 3 bases and the J segment 1 base; nucleotides outside the gene matches: 8. The germline V gene has CDR1 SGHRS and CDR2 YFSETQ. The CDR3: CASSSTGTGFSGANVLTF. CDR3 DNA sequence: TGCGCCAGCAGCTCGACCGGGACAGGGTTTTCTGGGGCCAACGTCCTGACTTTC. Variable domain in full (rest from reference TRBV5-1 and TRBJ2-6): KAGVTQTPRYLIKTRGQQVTLSCSPISGHRSVSWYQQTPGQGLQFLFEYFSETQRNKGNFPGRFSGRQFSNSRSEMNVSTLELGDSALYLCASSSTGTGFSGANVLTFGAGSRLTVL.